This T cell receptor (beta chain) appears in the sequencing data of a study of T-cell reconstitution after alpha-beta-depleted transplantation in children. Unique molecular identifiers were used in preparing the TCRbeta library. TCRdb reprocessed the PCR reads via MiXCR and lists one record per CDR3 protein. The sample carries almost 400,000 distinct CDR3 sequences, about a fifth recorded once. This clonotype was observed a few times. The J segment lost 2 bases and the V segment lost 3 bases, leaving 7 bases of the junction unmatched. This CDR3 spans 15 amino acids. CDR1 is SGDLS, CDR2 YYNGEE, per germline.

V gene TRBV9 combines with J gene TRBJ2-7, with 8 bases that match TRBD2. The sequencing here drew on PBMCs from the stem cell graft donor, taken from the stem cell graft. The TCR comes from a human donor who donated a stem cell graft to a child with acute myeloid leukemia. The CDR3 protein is CASSAASGPTYEQYF. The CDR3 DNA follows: TGTGCCAGCAGCGCCGCTAGCGGGCCAACCTACGAGCAGTACTTC.